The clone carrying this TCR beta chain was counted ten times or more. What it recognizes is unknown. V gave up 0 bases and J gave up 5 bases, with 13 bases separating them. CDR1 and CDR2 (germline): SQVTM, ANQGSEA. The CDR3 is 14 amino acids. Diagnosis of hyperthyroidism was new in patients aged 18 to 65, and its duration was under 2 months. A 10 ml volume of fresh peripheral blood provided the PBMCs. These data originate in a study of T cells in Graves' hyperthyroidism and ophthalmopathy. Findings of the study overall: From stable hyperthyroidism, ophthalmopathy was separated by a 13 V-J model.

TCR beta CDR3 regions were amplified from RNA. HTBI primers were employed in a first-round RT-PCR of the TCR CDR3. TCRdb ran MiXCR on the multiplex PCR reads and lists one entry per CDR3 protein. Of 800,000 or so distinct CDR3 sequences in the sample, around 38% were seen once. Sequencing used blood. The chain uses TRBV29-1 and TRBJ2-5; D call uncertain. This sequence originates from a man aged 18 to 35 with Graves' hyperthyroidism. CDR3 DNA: TGCAGCGTTGAAGATCCCAGGCTCCAGGAGACCCAGTACTTC. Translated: CSVEDPRLQETQYF.